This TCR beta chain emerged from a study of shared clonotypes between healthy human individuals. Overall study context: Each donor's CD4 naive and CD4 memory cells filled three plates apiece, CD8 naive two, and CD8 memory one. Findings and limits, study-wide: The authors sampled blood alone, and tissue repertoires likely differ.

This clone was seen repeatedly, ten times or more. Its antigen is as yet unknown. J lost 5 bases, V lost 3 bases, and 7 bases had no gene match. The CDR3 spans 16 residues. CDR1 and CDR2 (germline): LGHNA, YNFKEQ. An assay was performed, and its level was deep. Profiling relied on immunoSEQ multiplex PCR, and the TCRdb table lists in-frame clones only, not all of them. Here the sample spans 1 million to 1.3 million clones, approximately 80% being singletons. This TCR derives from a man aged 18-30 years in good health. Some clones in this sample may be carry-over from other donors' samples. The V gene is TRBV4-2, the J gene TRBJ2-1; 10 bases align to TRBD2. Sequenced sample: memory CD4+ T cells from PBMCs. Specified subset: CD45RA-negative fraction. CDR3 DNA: TGTGCCAGCAGCCACCTAGCGGGAGATAAGAACAATGAGCAGTTCTTC. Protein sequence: CASSHLAGDKNNEQFF.